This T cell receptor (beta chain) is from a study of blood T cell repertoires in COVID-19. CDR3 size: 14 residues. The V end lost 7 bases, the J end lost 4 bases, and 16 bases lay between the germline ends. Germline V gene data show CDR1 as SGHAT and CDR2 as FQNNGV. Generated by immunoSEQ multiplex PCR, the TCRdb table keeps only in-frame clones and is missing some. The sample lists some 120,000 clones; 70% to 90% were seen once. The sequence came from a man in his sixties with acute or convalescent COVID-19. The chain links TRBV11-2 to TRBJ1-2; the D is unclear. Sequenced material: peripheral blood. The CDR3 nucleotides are TGTGCCAGCACCGAGGCGGGCAGGAGCTATGGCTACACCTTC. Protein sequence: CASTEAGRSYGYTF.